This entry concerns a single T cell receptor beta chain. Its specificity is not known. The data were obtained in a study of glioma-infiltrating T cells after dendritic cell vaccination. Overall study results and limits: No direct clonality-survival link was found; a diverse polyclonal response may matter.

PBMC sampling occurred before vaccination, two weeks after the third dose, and at progression. Between the trimmed V and J ends, which lost 5 bases and 3 bases, there was a span of 12 bases. From germline, CDR1 is SGHRS and CDR2 YFSETQ. CDR3 length: 15 residues. Amplification used 60 V beta primers and 13 J beta primers. Measured with immunoSEQ multiplex PCR; TCRdb has only the in-frame clones, and not every one. The sample holds fewer than 110,000 clones, about four fifths seen once. Sequenced material: blood, taken before dendritic cell vaccination. This chain uses TRBV5-1 with TRBJ2-6, with TRBD1 as a possible D gene (6 bases). This clonotype was sampled from a human donor with glioblastoma. As DNA, the CDR3 is TGCGCCAGCAGTTCGGAAGGGGGTGGGGCCAACGTCCTGACTTTC. It codes for CASSSEGGGANVLTF. Drawing the rest from reference TRBV5-1 and TRBJ2-6, the complete variable domain is KAGVTQTPRYLIKTRGQQVTLSCSPISGHRSVSWYQQTPGQGLQFLFEYFSETQRNKGNFPGRFSGRQFSNSRSEMNVSTLELGDSALYLCASSSEGGGANVLTFGAGSRLTVL.